This TCR beta chain appears in the sequencing data of a study of blood T cell repertoires in COVID-19. As processed by the authors: Nucleated cell counts were estimated from reference gene primer amplification. The method was immunoSEQ multiplex PCR; TCRdb's version includes in-frame clones alone and lacks a portion of them. Clone size and V and J calls were adopted from that table, with D and trimming inferred from the DNA. Altogether 120,000 to 150,000 clones are present, roughly 87% being singletons, with the ten largest covering around 1.6%. Germline values: CDR1 SEHNR, CDR2 FQNEAQ (reference sequence). There are 16 residues in the CDR3. Trimming removed 6 bases from V and 5 bases from J; junction bases left unmatched: 10.

This TCR derives from a human donor in a cohort sampled during active COVID-19. This sequence joins TRBV7-9 and TRBJ1-6; TRBD1 agrees at 7 bases. What was sequenced was peripheral blood. Here the CDR3 reads CASRLSFGTDNSPLHF. For the CDR3, the DNA is TGTGCCAGCAGACTCAGTTTCGGGACAGATAATTCACCCCTCCACTTT.